This T cell receptor (beta chain) was profiled in a study of blood T cell repertoires in COVID-19 (dated by TCRdb to about 2020). The study in broad terms: Samples covering the acute and convalescent phases of COVID-19 were provided by collaborators in the United States, Italy and Spain. The material from the prospective study consisted of cDNA or gDNA derived from T cells, B-cell-depleted T cells, or PBMCs. Subjects who had been exposed to COVID-19, were actively infected with it, or had recovered from it provided the deeply sampled blood TCRbeta repertoires that made up the dataset. The repertoires were released in a freely available public database meant as a resource for research on the immune response to SARS-CoV-2. The samples were drawn from two sources: the first 160 participants of the ongoing ImmuneRACE study, and 1,254 subjects contributed by 6 global collaborators. A de-identified subject ID, COVID-19 status, age in years and sex were almost always included in the sample metadata. Where available, HLA class I and class II types were obtained from metadata supplied by the sample provider rather than from assay-based typing.

Ends trimmed: V by 4 bases, J by 0 bases; bases unmatched to a gene: 7. The CDR3 runs 16 residues from the cysteine to the phenylalanine. Here the CDR3 DNA is all that survives: 48 bases in frame from base 1. From a lookup of the germline V gene, CDR1 and CDR2 are MNHNS and SASEGT. About this clone itself: Its binding antigen is unknown. The input lacks base qualities; no much larger clone sits a single base away.

The investigation overall reported the following: How much clinical and demographic metadata was included differed by source and by participant, and the metadata was provided uncurated.

TCRbeta CDR3 regions were amplified from genomic DNA by means of the immunoSEQ Assay, a bias-controlled multiplex PCR. From the authors' description of their analysis: The number of nucleated cells in each sample was estimated from the amplification of reference gene primers within the assay. Sequence reads were collapsed and filtered to measure the absolute abundance of every unique TCRbeta CDR3 rearrangement. For each sample, productive Simpson clonality was calculated as the square root of Simpson's diversity index across productive rearrangements. The clones in this table, taken by TCRdb from immuneACCESS, are in-frame only. Not every clone is retained; where verified, under half of the shortfall comes from an unresolved V gene, and the cause of the rest is unknown. V and J calls and clone size are given by that table; D and trimming were obtained from the DNA. In this sample the table shows 130,000 or so clones, 88% of which occur a single time. About 2% of the sample goes to the ten largest clones.

Whole blood was collected in K2EDTA tubes by collaborating institutions according to the institutions' own protocols. Collaborator samples were shipped for TCRbeta analysis as frozen whole blood, isolated PBMCs, or DNA extracted from either sample type. This clonotype originated in a man in his 70s with active COVID-19. This chain joins TRBV6-1 to TRBJ2-3, and 7 junction bases match TRBD1. Sequencing was performed on peripheral blood. Read as DNA, the sequence is TGTGCCAGCAGTGCCATGACAGGGTATAGCACAGATACGCAGTATTTT. It translates as CASSAMTGYSTDTQYF.